Listed here are 9 T cell receptor beta chains from one sample, sequenced in a study of regulatory T cells in long-lasting Graves disease. Time point here: newly diagnosed GD, antithyroid drugs for less than 3 months. Researchers made the TCR library from RNA that was extracted from PBMCs. Both iRepertoire HTBI primers and Arm-PCR of CDR3 regions were used to build the TCR beta libraries. MiXCR, applied by TCRdb to the multiplex PCR reads, yields one record per CDR3 protein. The sample includes about 310,000 distinct CDR3 sequences, 15% to 20% of them seen just once. Specimen: peripheral blood mononuclear cells (PBMCs), collected at new diagnosis, from a patient treated with antithyroid drugs. The receptors originated from a female donor with Graves disease.

This clonotype has at least ten counts. A read error may produce the germline difference seen at one junction end. The V and J genes are TRBV24-1 and TRBJ2-7, with TRBD1 identical over 8 bases. CDR1 is KGHDR and CDR2 is SFDVKD in the germline V gene. The CDR3 extends over 13 amino acids. CDR3 DNA sequence: TGTACCACCAGTGACTCGGACAGGGCCGAGCAGTACTTC. Residues: CTTSDSDRAEQYF.

This clonotype was seen at least ten times. The genes are TRBV5-1 and TRBJ2-7; 14 positions match TRBD2. CDR1 and CDR2 (germline): SGHRS, YFSETQ. The CDR3 contains 15 residues. Losses at the gene ends were 1 base for V and 10 bases for J; bases not matched to a gene: 7. The CDR3 region is CASSLTATSGGAQYF. The CDR3, as DNA: TGCGCCAGCAGCTTGACGGCGACTAGCGGGGGGGCCCAGTACTTC.

The chain is built from TRBV5-6 and TRBJ1-2, with a possible D match to TRBD1 (6 bases). Germline V gene data show CDR1 as SGHDT and CDR2 as YYEEEE. Between the trimmed V and J ends, which lost 4 bases and 4 bases, there was a span of 14 bases. The CDR3 contains 14 residues. The CDR3: CASSPGDRFYGYTF. CDR3 nucleotides: TGTGCCAGCAGCCCCGGTGACAGGTTCTATGGCTACACCTTC.

The J gene is TRBJ2-2, the V gene TRBV20-1, with no clear D. The germline V gene encodes CDR1 DFQATT and CDR2 SNEGSKA (reference sequence). The length of the CDR3 is 14 residues. Trimming removed 2 bases from V and 3 bases from J, with 10 bases in between. CDR3 nucleotides: TGCAGTGCTAGATTGTGGGGTGACACCGGGGAGCTGTTTTTT. Residues: CSARLWGDTGELFF.

This clonotype was observed at least ten times. The CDR3 bases are TGTGCCAGCAGCCGTCCGGGACTAGCGGGACATAATGAGCAGTTCTTC. Its protein product is CASSRPGLAGHNEQFF. The chain employs TRBV27 and TRBJ2-1; TRBD2 agrees at 13 bases. CDR1 is MNHEY and CDR2 is SMNVEV in the germline V gene (reference sequence). V trimming: 6 bases; J trimming: 7 bases; junction bases outside the gene matches: 9. This CDR3 region has 16 residues.

Concerning this clonotype: Since no conserved phenylalanine or tryptophan closes the CDR3, a read error is the likely cause. This chain connects TRBV15 to TRBJ2-3; the D gene is possibly TRBD1 (6 bases). There are 17 residues in the CDR3. V was pared by 4 bases and J by 2 bases, with 19 bases between. Germline-derived CDR1 and CDR2 are LNHNV and YYDKDF (reference sequence). The CDR3 DNA is TGTGCCACCAGCAAAGGGGGTCTAGACCAGTACACAGATACGCAGTATTCT. Protein sequence: CATSKGGLDQYTDTQYS.

At least ten counts were recorded for this clonotype. The rearrangement links TRBV6-9 to TRBJ2-1, with unresolved D. The CDR3 length is 13 residues. The germline gives CDR1 MNHGY, CDR2 SVAAGI. Trimming left V 4 bases short and J 6 bases short, with 10 bases between. CDR3 coding DNA: TGTGCCAGCAGTTCAGACATCCTCAATGAGCAGTTCTTC. Translation: CASSSDILNEQFF.

The J gene is TRBJ2-7, the V gene TRBV10-3; the D gene could be TRBD1 or TRBD2 (5 bases each). This CDR3 comprises 12 residues. Germline CDR1 reads ENHRY; CDR2 reads SYGVKD. The V end was cut by 8 bases, the J end by 3 bases, with 11 bases between. CDR3 sequence reads: CAIGDGVYEQYF. The CDR3 DNA sequence: TGTGCCATCGGGGACGGAGTCTACGAGCAGTACTTC.

This clonotype occurred once. This chain links TRBV7-3 with TRBJ2-1, with D maybe TRBD2 (6 bases). Germline CDR1 SGHTA, CDR2 FQGTGA. Between the trimmed V and J ends, which lost 2 bases and 6 bases, there was a span of 14 bases. This CDR3 is 15 amino acids long. CDR3 loop: CASSLQTSFPNEQFF. As DNA, the CDR3 is TGTGCCAGCAGCTTACAAACTAGCTTCCCCAATGAGCAGTTCTTC.